Sequencing of this TCR beta chain was carried out in a study of regulatory T cells in long-lasting Graves disease. Study results and caveats: TRBV28, TRBJ1-2 and TRBJ2-5 were favored in persistent disease. New patients shared over 800 public clonotypes, fewer than the approximately 2,500 shared by persistent patients. Study of thyroid tissue was not done, with only peripheral blood studied.

Only a few counts were recorded for this clonotype. The antigen remains undetermined. Relying on iRepertoire HTBI primers and Arm-PCR of CDR3 regions, the team built TCR beta libraries. TCRdb recomputed calls from the multiplex PCR reads with MiXCR, one row per CDR3 protein. The sample consists of fewer than 450,000 distinct CDR3 sequences, about 25% of them appearing once. The CDR3 length is 14 residues. Germline lookup yields CDR1 SGHVS and CDR2 FQNEAQ. V lost 5 bases and J lost 6; bases outside the gene matches: 6. Time point in this sample: persistent/refractory GD, antithyroid drugs over 5 years with positive TRAb. Making the TCR library involved RNA that had been extracted from PBMCs. Graves' disease diagnosis was established per American Thyroid Association guidelines.

Specimen: peripheral blood mononuclear cells (PBMCs), collected when the disease was refractory, from a patient treated with antithyroid drugs. This sequence was found in a female donor with Graves disease. V gene TRBV7-8 combines with J gene TRBJ1-5; 8 bases are shared with TRBD1. This CDR3 reads CASSPQGAGQPQHF. The CDR3 DNA reads as TGTGCCAGCAGCCCTCAGGGGGCCGGTCAGCCCCAGCATTTT.